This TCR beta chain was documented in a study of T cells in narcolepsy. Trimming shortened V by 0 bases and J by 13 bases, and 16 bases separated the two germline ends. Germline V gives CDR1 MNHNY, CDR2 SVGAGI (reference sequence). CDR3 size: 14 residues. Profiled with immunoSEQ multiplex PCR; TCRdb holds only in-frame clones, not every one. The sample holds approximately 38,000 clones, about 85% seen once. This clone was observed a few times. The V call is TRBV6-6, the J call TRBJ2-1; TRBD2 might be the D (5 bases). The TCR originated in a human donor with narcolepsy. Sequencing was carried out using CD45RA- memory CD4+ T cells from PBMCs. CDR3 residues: CASSYSSGGRTQFF. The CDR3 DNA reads TGTGCCAGCAGTTACTCGTCAGGCGGACGGACTCAGTTCTTC.